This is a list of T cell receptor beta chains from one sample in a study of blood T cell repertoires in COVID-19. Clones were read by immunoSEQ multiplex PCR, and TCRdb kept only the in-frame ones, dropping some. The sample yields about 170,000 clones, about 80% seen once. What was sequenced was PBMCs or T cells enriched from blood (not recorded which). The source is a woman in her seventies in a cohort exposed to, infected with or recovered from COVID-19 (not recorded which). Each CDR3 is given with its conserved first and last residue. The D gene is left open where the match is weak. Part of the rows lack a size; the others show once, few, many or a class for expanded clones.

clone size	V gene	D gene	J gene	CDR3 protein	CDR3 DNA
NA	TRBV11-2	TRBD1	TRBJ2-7	CASSLLRDRARTYEQYF	TGTGCCAGCAGCTTACTCCGGGACAGGGCGCGAACCTACGAGCAGTACTTC
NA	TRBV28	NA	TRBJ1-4	CASSSQKSGGTREKLFF	TGTGCCAGCAGTTCCCAGAAGAGCGGGGGGACACGTGAAAAACTGTTTTTT
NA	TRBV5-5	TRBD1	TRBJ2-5	CASSRGQTRETQYF	TGTGCCAGCAGCCGGGGACAGACAAGGGAGACCCAGTACTTC
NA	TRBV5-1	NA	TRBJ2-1	CASSLGAGPAGYNEQFF	TGCGCCAGCAGCTTGGGTGCGGGGCCAGCCGGATACAATGAGCAGTTCTTC
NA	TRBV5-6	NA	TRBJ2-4	CASSLSSGALNIQYF	TGTGCCAGCAGCTTGTCGTCAGGGGCTTTAAACATTCAGTACTTC
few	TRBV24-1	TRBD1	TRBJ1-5	CATGTAYQPQHF	TGTGCCACAGGGACAGCCTATCAGCCCCAGCATTTT
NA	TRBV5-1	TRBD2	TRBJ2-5	CASSWDLAGRRQETQYF	TGCGCCAGCAGCTGGGACCTAGCGGGAAGGCGTCAAGAGACCCAGTACTTC
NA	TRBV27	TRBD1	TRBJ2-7	CASSPSPTGTGEQYF	TGTGCCAGCAGTCCCAGCCCGACAGGGACGGGCGAGCAGTACTTC
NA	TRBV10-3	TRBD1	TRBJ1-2	CAISESGDRVDGYTF	TGTGCCATCAGTGAGTCGGGAGACAGGGTAGATGGCTACACCTTC
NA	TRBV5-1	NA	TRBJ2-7	CASSLDRDFYEQYF	TGCGCCAGCAGCTTGGACAGGGATTTTTACGAGCAGTACTTC
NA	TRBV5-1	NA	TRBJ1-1	CASSSQGGGTEAFF	TGCGCCAGCAGCTCGCAGGGAGGGGGAACTGAAGCTTTCTTT
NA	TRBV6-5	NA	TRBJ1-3	CASSYSTAGGNTIYF	TGTGCCAGCAGTTACTCGACAGCTGGAGGAAACACCATATATTTT
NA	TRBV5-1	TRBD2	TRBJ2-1	CASSLFGGSGRAGSYNEQFF	TGCGCCAGCAGCTTGTTCGGTGGTAGCGGGAGAGCTGGCTCCTACAATGAGCAGTTCTTC
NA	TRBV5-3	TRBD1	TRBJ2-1	CARRGQGVRYNEQFF	TGTGCCAGAAGGGGACAGGGGGTAAGGTACAATGAGCAGTTCTTC
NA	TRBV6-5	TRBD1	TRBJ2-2	CASSYVTGTPGELFF	TGTGCCAGCAGTTACGTGACAGGGACGCCCGGGGAGCTGTTTTTT
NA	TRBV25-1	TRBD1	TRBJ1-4	CASSYGQGLKLFF	TGTGCCAGCAGCTACGGACAGGGTCTAAAACTGTTTTTT
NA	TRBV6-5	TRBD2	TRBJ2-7	CASARGFDYEQYF	TGTGCCAGCGCGCGGGGGTTCGACTACGAGCAGTACTTC
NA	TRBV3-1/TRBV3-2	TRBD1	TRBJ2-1	CASSRGQLYNEQFF	TGTGCCAGCAGTCGGGGACAGCTTTACAATGAGCAGTTCTTC
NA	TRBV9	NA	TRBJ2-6	CASSVGPDSGSSGANVLTF	TGTGCCAGCAGCGTAGGGCCCGATAGCGGTTCCTCTGGGGCCAACGTCCTGACTTTC
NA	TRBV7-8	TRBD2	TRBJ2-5	CASSPRGLAGLQETQYF	TGTGCCAGCAGCCCAAGAGGGCTAGCGGGACTACAAGAGACCCAGTACTTC
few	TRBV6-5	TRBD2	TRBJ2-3	CASSYSGSRGDTQYF	TGTGCCAGCAGTTATAGCGGGAGTCGGGGAGATACGCAGTATTTT
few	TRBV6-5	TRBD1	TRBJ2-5	CASRGTGGGKETQYF	TGTGCCAGCAGGGGGACAGGGGGCGGGAAGGAGACCCAGTACTTC
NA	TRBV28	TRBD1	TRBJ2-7	CASSSGGASLHEQYF	TGTGCCAGCAGTTCAGGGGGCGCATCTCTACACGAGCAGTACTTC
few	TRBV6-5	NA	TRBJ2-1	CASQAWTASGNEQFF	TGTGCCAGCCAGGCGTGGACCGCATCGGGGAATGAGCAGTTCTTC
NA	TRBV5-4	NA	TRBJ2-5	CASSSRLGSREETQYF	TGTGCCAGCAGCTCACGCCTCGGGTCCCGGGAGGAGACCCAGTACTTC
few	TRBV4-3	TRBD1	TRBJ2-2	CASSQGQTDTGELFF	TGCGCCAGCAGCCAGGGACAGACCGACACCGGGGAGCTGTTTTTT
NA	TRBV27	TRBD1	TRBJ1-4	CASRDRGEKLFF	TGTGCCAGCCGGGACAGAGGTGAAAAACTGTTTTTT
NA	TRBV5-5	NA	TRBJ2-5	CASSLRAGSQETQYF	TGTGCCAGCAGCTTGAGGGCGGGATCACAAGAGACCCAGTACTTC
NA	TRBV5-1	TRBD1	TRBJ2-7	CASSLAPGQGWEQYF	TGCGCCAGCAGCTTGGCCCCGGGACAGGGATGGGAGCAGTACTTC
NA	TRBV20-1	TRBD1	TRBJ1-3	CSASYPDRAVTGNTIYF	TGCAGTGCTAGTTACCCCGACAGGGCCGTGACTGGAAACACCATATATTTT
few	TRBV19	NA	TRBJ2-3	CASSIGGVDTQYF	TGTGCCAGTAGTATAGGCGGGGTGGATACGCAGTATTTT
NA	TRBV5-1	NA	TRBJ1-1	CASSFDGRYTEAFF	TGCGCCAGCAGCTTTGATGGGAGGTACACTGAAGCTTTCTTT
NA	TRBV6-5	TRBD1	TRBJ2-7	CASSYRDRLGYEQYF	TGTGCCAGCAGTTACAGGGACAGGTTGGGTTACGAGCAGTACTTC
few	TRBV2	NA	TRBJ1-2	CASGDSLLLGGYTF	TGTGCCAGCGGCGACAGCCTGTTGTTGGGTGGCTACACCTTC
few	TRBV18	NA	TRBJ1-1	CASSADLNTEAFF	TGTGCCAGCTCAGCAGACTTGAACACTGAAGCTTTCTTT
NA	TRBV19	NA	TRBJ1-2	CASSIGGGNRANYGYTF	TGTGCCAGTAGTATAGGGGGGGGAAACAGAGCTAACTATGGCTACACCTTC
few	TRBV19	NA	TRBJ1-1	CASSMTPYMNTEAFF	TGTGCCAGTAGTATGACACCTTACATGAACACTGAAGCTTTCTTT